This T cell receptor (beta chain) stems from a study of blood T cells in healthy people across ages. This CDR3 is built from 14 residues. From germline, CDR1 is SGHAT and CDR2 FQNNGV. This clonotype has more than one count but fewer than ten. It was with a sample-barcoded 5' primer and a J-beta primer mix that a second PCR of roughly 7 to 11 cycles was run. TCRdb processed the 5' RACE reads anew with MiXCR; each CDR3 protein has one entry. The sample yields more than 1,000,000 distinct CDR3 sequences, under 30% seen once. Every donor provided 9.5 to 10 milliliters of peripheral blood. The same specimen was also included in a second study, on T cells of mothers and their children. That publication notes: Overlap ran slightly, non-significantly higher for related than unrelated mother-child pairs.

This sequence joins TRBV11-2 and TRBJ2-3, with 7 nucleotides matching TRBD1. Near its end, the DNA agrees better with TRBJ1-5, so the J call may be wrong. The TCR sequence derives from a girl aged 2-9 years in good health. The specimen was blood. CDR3 residues: CASSLVAGTDTQHF. The CDR3 DNA is TGTGCCAGCAGCTTAGTCGCCGGGACAGATACGCAGCATTTT.